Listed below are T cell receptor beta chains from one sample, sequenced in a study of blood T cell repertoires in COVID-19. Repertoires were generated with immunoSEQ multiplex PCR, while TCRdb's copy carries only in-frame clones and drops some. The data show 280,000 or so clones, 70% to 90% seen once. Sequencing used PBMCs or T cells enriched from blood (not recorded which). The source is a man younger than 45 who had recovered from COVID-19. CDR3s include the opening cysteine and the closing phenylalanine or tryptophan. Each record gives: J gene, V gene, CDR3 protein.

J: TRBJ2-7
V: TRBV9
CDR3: CASSVAHRNYEQYF

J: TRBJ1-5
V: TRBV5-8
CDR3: CASSWGTGVGNQPQHF

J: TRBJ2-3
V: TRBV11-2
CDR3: CASSLVGGVRNTQYF

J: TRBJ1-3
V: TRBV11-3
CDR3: CASSLDRVAASRTGMGTGNTIYF

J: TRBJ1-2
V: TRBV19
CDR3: CASSTPAGADGYTF

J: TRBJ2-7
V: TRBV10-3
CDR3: CAISGVTGQGGYEQYF

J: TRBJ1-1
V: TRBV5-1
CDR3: CASSAIQGRGAFF

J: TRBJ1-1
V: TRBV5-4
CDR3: CASSLAGGNQAFF

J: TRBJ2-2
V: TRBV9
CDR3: CASSDRGSNTGELFF

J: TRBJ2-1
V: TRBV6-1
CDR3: CASSDWGGPSEQFF

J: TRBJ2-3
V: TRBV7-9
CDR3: CASSLAATGGTDTQYF

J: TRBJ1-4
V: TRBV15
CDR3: CATSRVYRPNEKLFF

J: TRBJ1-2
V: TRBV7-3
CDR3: CASSREDNYGYTF

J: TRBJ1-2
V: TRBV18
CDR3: CASSPQQGTNYGYTF

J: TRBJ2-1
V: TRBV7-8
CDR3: CASSPPLRFAAYNEQFF

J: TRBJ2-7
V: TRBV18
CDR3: CASSRTSGASYEQYF

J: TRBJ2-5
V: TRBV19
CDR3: CASSSQGAVKTQYF

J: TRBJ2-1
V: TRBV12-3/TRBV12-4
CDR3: CAITRGGGQFF

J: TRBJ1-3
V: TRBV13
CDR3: CASSLGQISGNTIYF

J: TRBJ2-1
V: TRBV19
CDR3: CASSLTGTARSYNEQFF

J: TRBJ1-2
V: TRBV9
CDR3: CASSVSQGAYGYTF

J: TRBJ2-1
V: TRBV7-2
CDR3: CASSLVAGDHSYNEQFF

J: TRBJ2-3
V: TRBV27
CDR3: CASRLTSGGGYTQYF

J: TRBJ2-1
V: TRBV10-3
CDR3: CAIREGQGEGEQFF

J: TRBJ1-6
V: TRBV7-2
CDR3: CASSLSGSSYNSPLHF

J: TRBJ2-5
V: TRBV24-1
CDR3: CATSDWTGGQETQYF

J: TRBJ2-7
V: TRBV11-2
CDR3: CASSLVRGSTYEQYF

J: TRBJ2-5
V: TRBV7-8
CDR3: CASSLAPSGGQETQYF

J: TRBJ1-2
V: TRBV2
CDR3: CASESHPNYGYTF

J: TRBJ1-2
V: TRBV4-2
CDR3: CASSQVMGQAYGYTF

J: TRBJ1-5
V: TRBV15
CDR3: CATSWGGEQPQHF